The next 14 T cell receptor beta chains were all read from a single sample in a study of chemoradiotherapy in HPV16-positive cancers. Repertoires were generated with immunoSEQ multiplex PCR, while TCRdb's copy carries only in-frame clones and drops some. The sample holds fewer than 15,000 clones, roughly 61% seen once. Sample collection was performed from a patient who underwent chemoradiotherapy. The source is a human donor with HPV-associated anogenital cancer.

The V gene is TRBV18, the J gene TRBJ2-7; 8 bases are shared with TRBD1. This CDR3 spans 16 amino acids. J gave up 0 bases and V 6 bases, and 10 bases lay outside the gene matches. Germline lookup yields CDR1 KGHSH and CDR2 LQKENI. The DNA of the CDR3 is TGTGCCAGCTCCCGGGACAGGACGGTTAGCTCCTACGAGCAGTACTTC. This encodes CASSRDRTVSSYEQYF.

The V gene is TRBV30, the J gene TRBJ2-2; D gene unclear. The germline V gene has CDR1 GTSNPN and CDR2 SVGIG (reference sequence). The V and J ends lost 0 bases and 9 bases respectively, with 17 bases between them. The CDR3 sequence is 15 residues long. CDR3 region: CAWSVGVSTRRELFF. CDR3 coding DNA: TGTGCCTGGAGTGTAGGCGTCAGCACAAGGAGGGAGCTGTTTTTT.

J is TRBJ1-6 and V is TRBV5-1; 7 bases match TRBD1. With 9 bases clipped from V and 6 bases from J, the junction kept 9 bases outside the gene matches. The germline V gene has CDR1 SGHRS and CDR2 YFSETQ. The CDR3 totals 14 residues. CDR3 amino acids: CATRPGQSNSPLHF. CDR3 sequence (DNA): TGCGCCACCCGACCGGGACAGAGTAATTCACCCCTCCACTTT.

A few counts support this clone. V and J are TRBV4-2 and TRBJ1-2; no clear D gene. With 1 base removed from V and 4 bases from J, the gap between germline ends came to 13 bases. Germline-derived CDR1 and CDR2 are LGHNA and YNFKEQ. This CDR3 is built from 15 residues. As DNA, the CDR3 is TGTGCCAGCAGCCAAGGTGTAGCCTCTAGCTATGGCTACACCTTC. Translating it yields CASSQGVASSYGYTF.

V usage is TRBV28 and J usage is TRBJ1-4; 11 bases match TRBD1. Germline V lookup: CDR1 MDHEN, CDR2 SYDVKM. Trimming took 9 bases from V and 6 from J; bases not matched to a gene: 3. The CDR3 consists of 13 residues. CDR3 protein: CASGTGGDEKLFF. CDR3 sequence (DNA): TGTGCCAGTGGGACAGGGGGGGATGAAAAACTGTTTTTT.

CDR3 sequence: CASSLDLRGLDGYTF. In DNA, the CDR3 is TGTGCCAGCAGCTTAGACTTGAGGGGGCTGGACGGCTACACCTTC. The V gene is TRBV7-9, the J gene TRBJ1-2, with 7 bases matching TRBD1. Germline V gene data show CDR1 as SEHNR and CDR2 as FQNEAQ (reference sequence). V gave up 1 base and J gave up 8 bases; unmatched junction bases: 10. There are 15 residues in the CDR3. Supplemented by reference TRBV7-9 and TRBJ1-2, the full variable domain reads DTGVSQNPRHKITKRGQNVTFRCDPISEHNRLYWYRQTLGQGPEFLTYFQNEAQLEKSRLLSDRFSAERPKGSFSTLEIQRTEQGDSAMYLCASSLDLRGLDGYTFGSGTRLTVV.

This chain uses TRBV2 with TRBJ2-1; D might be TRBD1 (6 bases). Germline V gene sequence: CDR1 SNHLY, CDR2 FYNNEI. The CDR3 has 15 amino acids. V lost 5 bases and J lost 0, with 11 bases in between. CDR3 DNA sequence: TGTGCCAGCAGTAGCAGGGGCCTCTCCTACAATGAGCAGTTCTTC. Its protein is CASSSRGLSYNEQFF.

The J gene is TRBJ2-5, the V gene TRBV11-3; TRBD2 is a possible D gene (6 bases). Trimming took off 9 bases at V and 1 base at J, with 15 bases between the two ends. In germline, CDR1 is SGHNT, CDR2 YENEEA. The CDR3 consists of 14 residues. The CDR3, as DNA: TGTGCCAGTTCAACCGGGGGTCCCCAAGAGACCCAGTACTTC. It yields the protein CASSTGGPQETQYF. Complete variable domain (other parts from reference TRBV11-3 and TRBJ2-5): EAGVVQSPRYKIIEKKQPVAFWCNPISGHNTLYWYLQNLGQGPELLIRYENEEAVDDSQLPKDRFSAERLKGVDSTLKIQPAELGDSAVYLCASSTGGPQETQYFGPGTRLLVL.

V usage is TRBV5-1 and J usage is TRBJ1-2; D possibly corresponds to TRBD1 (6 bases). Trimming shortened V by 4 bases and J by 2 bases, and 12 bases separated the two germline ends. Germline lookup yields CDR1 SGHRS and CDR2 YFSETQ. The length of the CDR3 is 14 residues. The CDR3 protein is CASSPRTANYGYTF. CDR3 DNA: TGCGCCAGCAGCCCTAGGACAGCCAACTATGGCTACACCTTC.

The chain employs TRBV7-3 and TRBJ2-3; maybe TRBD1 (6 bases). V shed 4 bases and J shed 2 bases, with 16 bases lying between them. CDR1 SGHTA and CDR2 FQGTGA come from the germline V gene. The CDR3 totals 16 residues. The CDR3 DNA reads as TGTGCCAGCAGCTCGACAGGCCAGCAGCCCACAGATACGCAGTATTTT. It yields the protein CASSSTGQQPTDTQYF.

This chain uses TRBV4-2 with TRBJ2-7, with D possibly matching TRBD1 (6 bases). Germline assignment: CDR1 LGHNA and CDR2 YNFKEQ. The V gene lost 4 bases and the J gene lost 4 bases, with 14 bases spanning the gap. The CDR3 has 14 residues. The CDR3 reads CASSRGQGPYEQYF. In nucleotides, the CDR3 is TGTGCCAGCAGCCGGGGGCAGGGCCCATACGAGCAGTACTTC.

The CDR3 DNA is TGCGCCAGCAGCACTGAGGGCCTCTACACCTTC. Translated: CASSTEGLYTF. The chain has TRBV5-1 and TRBJ1-2; D is undetermined. The V end lost 4 bases, the J end lost 10 bases, and 11 bases lay between the germline ends. The CDR3 runs 11 residues. The V gene's germline CDR1 is SGHRS and CDR2 YFSETQ.

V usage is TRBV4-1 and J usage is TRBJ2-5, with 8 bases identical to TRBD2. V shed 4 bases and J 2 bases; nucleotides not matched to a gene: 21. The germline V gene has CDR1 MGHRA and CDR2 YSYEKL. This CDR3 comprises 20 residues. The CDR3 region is CASSRGGAGGSQPQQETQYF. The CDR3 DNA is TGCGCCAGCAGCCGGGGAGGGGCGGGGGGCTCGCAGCCACAACAAGAGACCCAGTACTTC.

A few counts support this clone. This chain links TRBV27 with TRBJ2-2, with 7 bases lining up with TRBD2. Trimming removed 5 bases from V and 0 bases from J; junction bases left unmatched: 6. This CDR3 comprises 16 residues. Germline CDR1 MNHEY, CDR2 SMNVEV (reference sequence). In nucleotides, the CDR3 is TGTGCCAGCAGTAGAACCGGGGGGACGAACACCGGGGAGCTGTTTTTT. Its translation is CASSRTGGTNTGELFF.